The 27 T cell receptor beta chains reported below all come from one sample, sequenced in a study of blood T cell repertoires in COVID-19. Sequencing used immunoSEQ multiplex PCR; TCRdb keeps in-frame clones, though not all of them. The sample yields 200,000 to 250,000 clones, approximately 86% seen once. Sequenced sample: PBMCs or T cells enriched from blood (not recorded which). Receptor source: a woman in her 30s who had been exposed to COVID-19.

The CDR3 region has the DNA TGTGCCAGCAGTTTTGACAGGGGGAAAACTAACTATGGCTACACCTTC. Its protein product is CASSFDRGKTNYGYTF. The V and J genes are TRBV28 and TRBJ1-2, with 9 bases identical to TRBD1. V was clipped by 3 bases and J by 0 bases; unmatched bases: 5. The CDR3 is 16 amino acids. Germline V gives CDR1 MDHEN, CDR2 SYDVKM.

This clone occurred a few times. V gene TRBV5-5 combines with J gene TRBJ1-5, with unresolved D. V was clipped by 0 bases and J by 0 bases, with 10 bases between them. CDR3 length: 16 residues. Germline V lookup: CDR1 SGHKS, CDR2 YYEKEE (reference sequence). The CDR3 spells CASSLEGDYSNQPQHF. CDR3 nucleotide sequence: TGTGCCAGCAGCTTGGAGGGAGATTATAGCAATCAGCCCCAGCATTTT.

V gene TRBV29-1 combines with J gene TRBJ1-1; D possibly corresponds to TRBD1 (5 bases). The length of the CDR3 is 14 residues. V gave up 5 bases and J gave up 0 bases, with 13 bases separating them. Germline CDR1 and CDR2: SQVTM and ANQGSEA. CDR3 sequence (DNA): TGCAGCGTTCATCAGGGCAGAGTGAACACTGAAGCTTTCTTT. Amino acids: CSVHQGRVNTEAFF.

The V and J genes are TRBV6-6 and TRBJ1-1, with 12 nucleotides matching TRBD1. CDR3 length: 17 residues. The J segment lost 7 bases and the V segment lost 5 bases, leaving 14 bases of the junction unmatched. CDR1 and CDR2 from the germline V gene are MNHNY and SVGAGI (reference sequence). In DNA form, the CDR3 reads TGTGCCAGCAGTCTGGGACAGGGGGCTGGTTGGGGCTATGAAGCTTTCTTT. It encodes CASSLGQGAGWGYEAFF.

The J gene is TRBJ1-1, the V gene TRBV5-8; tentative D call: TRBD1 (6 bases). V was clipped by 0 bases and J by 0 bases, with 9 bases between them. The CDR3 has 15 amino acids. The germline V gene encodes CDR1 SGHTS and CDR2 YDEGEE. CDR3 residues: CASSLVGTMNTEAFF. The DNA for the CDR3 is TGTGCCAGCAGCTTGGTAGGGACAATGAACACTGAAGCTTTCTTT.

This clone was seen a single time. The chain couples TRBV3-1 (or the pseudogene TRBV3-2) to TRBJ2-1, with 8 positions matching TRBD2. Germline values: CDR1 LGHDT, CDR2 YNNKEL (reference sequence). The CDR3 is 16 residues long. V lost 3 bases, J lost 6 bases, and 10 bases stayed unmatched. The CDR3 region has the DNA TGTGCCAGCAGCCATAACGCGGGGGGCCTACGCAATGAGCAGTTCTTC. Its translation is CASSHNAGGLRNEQFF.

CDR3 region: CASSLDGSGNTIYF. The CDR3 region has the DNA TGCGCCAGCAGCTTGGACGGGTCAGGAAACACCATATATTTT. The chain links TRBV5-1 to TRBJ1-3; D unresolved. This CDR3 contains 14 residues. The V gene lost 0 bases and the J gene lost 4 bases, with 8 bases spanning the gap. Looked up from germline, CDR1 is SGHRS and CDR2 is YFSETQ.

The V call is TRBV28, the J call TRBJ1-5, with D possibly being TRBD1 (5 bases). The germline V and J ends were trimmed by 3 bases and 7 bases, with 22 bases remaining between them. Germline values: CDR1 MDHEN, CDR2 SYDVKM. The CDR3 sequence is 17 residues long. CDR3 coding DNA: TGTGCCAGCAGTTTCGTAACGACAGTTATTTTACGACAGCCCCAGCATTTT. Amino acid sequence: CASSFVTTVILRQPQHF.

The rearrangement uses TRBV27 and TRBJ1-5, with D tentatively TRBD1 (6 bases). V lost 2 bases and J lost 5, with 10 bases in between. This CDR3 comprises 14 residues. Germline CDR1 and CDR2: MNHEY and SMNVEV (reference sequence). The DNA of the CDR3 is TGTGCCAGCAGTTTAACAGGGTCGCATCAGCCCCAGCATTTT. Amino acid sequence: CASSLTGSHQPQHF.

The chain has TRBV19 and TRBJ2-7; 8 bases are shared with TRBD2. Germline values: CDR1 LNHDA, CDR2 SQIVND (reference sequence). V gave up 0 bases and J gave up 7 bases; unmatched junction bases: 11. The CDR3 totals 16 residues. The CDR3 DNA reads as TGTGCCAGTAGTATAGATCTGAACGGGGGGGCCGCGGAGCAGTACTTC. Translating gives CASSIDLNGGAAEQYF.

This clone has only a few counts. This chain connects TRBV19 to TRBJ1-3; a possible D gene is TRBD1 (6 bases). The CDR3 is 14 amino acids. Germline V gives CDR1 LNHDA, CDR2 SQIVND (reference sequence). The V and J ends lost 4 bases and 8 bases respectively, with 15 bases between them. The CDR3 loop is CASSTTGRRDTIYF. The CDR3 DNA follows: TGTGCCAGTAGTACTACAGGGCGGAGAGACACCATATATTTT.

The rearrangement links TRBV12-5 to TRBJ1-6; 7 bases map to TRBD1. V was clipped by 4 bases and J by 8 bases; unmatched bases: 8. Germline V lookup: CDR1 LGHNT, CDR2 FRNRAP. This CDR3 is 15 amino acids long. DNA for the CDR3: TGTGCTAGTGGTTCCCCCGGGACAGAGCATTCACCCCTCCACTTT. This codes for CASGSPGTEHSPLHF.

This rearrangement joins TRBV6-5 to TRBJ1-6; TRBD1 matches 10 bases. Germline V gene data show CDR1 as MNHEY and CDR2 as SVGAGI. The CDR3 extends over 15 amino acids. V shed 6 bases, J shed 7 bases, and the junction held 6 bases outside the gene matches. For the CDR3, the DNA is TGTGCCAGCAGCCGACAGGGGGCGCGGAATTCACCCCTCCACTTT. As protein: CASSRQGARNSPLHF.

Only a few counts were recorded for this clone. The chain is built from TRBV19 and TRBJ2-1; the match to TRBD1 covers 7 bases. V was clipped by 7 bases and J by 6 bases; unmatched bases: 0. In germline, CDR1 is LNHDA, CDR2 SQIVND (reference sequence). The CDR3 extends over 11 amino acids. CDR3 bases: TGTGCCAGTACAGGGGGCAATGAGCAGTTCTTC. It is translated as CASTGGNEQFF.

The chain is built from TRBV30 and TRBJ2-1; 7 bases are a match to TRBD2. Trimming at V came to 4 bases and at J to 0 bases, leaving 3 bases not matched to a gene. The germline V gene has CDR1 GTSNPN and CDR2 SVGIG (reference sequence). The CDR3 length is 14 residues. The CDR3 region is CAWIRTSSYNEQFF. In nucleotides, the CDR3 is TGTGCCTGGATTCGGACTAGCTCCTACAATGAGCAGTTCTTC.

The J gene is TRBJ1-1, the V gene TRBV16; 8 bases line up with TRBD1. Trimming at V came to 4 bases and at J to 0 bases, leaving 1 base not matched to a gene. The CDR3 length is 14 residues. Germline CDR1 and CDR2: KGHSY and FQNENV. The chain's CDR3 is CASSLDRVNTEAFF. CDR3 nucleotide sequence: TGTGCCAGCAGCCTGGACAGGGTGAACACTGAAGCTTTCTTT.

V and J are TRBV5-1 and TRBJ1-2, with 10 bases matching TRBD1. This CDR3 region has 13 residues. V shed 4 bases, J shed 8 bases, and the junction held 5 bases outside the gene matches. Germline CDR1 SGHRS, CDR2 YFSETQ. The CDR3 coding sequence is TGCGCCAGCAGCCCCGGGACAGGGGTCGGCTACACCTTC. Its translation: CASSPGTGVGYTF.

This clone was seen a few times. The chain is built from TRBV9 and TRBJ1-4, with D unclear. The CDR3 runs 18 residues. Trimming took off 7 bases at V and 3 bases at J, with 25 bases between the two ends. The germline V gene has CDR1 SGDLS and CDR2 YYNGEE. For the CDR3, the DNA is TGTGCCAGCGCCGGAGGGTATGGAGTCCGTGATGCTAATGAAAAACTGTTTTTT. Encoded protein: CASAGGYGVRDANEKLFF. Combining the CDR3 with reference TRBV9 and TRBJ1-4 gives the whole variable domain DSGVTQTPKHLITATGQRVTLRCSPRSGDLSVYWYQQSLDQGLQFLIQYYNGEERAKGNILERFSAQQFPDLHSELNLSSLELGDSALYFCASAGGYGVRDANEKLFFGSGTQLSVL.

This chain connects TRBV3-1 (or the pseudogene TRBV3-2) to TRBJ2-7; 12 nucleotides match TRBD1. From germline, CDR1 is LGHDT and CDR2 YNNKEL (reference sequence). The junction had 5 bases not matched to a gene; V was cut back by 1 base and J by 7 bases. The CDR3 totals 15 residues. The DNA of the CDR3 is TGTGCCAGCAGCCAAGCGGGACAGGGGGCAAGAGAGCAGTACTTC. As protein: CASSQAGQGAREQYF.

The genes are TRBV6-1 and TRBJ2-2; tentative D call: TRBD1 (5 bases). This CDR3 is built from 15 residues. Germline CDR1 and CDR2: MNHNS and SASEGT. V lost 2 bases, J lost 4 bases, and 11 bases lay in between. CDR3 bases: TGTGCCAGCAGTGAACAGGGCTCGGTCACCGGGGAGCTGTTTTTT. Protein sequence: CASSEQGSVTGELFF.

The CDR3 loop reads CASSLDSSYEQYF. The CDR3 DNA sequence: TGTGCCAGCAGTTTAGACAGCTCCTACGAGCAGTACTTC. The chain carries TRBV28 and TRBJ2-7; possible D gene TRBD1, 5 bases. The CDR3 length is 13 residues. Germline V lookup: CDR1 MDHEN, CDR2 SYDVKM. The germline V and J ends were trimmed by 2 bases and 0 bases, with 5 bases remaining between them.

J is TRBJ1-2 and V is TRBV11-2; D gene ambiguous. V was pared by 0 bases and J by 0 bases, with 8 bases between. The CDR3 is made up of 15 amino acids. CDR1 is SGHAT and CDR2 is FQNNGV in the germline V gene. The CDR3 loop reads CASSLDAASNYGYTF. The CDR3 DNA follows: TGTGCCAGCAGCTTAGATGCGGCCTCTAACTATGGCTACACCTTC.

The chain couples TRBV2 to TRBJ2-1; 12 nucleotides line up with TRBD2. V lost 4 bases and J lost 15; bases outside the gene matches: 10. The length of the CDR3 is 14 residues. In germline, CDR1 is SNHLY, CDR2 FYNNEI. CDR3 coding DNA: TGTGCCAGCAGTGGATTGCTAGCGGGGGGGATATGGTTCTTC. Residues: CASSGLLAGGIWFF.

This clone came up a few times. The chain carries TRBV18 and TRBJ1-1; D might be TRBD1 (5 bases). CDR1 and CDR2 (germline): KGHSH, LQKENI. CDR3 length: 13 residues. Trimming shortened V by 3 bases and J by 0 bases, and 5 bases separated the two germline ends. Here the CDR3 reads CASSPGLNTEAFF. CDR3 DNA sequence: TGTGCCAGCTCACCGGGGCTGAACACTGAAGCTTTCTTT. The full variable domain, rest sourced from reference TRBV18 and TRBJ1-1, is NAGVMQNPRHLVRRRGQEARLRCSPMKGHSHVYWYRQLPEEGLKFMVYLQKENIIDESGMPKERFSAEFPKEGPSILRIQQVVRGDSAAYFCASSPGLNTEAFFGQGTRLTVV.

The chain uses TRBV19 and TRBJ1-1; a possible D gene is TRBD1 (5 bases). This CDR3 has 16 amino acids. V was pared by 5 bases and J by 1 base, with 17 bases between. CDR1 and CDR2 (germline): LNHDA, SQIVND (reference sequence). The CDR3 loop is CASSARTGGKNTEAFF. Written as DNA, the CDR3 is TGTGCCAGTAGTGCACGGACGGGGGGGAAGAACACTGAAGCTTTCTTT.

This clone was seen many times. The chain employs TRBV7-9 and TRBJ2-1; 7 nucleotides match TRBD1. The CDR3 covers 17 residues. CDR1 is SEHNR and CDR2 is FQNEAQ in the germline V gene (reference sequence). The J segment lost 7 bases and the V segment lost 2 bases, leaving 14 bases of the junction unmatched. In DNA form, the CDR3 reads TGTGCCAGCAGCTTATTCCAGTTGGGACAGAAGAGGAATGAGCAGTTCTTC. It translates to CASSLFQLGQKRNEQFF.

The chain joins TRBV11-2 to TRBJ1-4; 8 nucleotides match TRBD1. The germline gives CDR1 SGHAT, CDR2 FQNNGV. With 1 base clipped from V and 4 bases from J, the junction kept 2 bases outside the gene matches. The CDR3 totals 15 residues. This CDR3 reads CASSLVTGGNEKLFF. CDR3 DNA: TGTGCCAGCAGCTTAGTAACAGGGGGTAATGAAAAACTGTTTTTT. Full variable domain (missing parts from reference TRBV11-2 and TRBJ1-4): EAGVAQSPRYKIIEKRQSVAFWCNPISGHATLYWYQQILGQGPKLLIQFQNNGVVDDSQLPKDRFSAERLKGVDSTLKIQPAKLEDSAVYLCASSLVTGGNEKLFFGSGTQLSVL.